This TCR beta chain was identified in a study of beta chain features in type 1 diabetes. In the study overall: Sorted cells from all samples, numbering some 99,000,000, were examined.

Study findings and constraints: Lower insertion and higher deletion counts appeared at VDJ junctions in type 1 diabetes patients.

Expressed TCRB transcripts were sequenced because the isolated RNA had all been reverse transcribed beforehand. The protocol was immunoSEQ multiplex PCR, while the TCRdb copy is restricted to in-frame clones and leaves out a portion. The sample lists some 150,000 clones; approximately 10% were seen once. There are a few counts of this clone. Its matching antigen is unknown. CD45RO/CCR7/CD25/CD127/CD95/CD27 separated CD4+ naive, central memory, regulatory and stem cell-like memory cells by sorting. The sample consisted of central memory CD4+ T cells from blood. The sequence derives from a man in his late teens or twenties in good health.

CDR3 bases: TGTGCCAGTAAGGGAGATCCCGCGGGGAACATTCAGTACTTC. Amino acid sequence: CASKGDPAGNIQYF. The chain couples TRBV19 to TRBJ2-4, with a tentative D call TRBD2 (6 bases). Trimming removed 7 bases from V and 7 bases from J, with 17 bases in between. Germline-derived CDR1 and CDR2 are LNHDA and SQIVND (reference sequence). CDR3 size: 14 residues.